This TCR beta chain was recorded in a study of cytomegalovirus exposure and HLA in healthy donors. Background on the study: Genetic ancestry analysis placed around 76% of the 398 donors that were genotyped in the Caucasian-associated cluster.

Germline loops: CDR1 SNHLY, CDR2 FYNNEI. The CDR3 consists of 16 residues. V dropped 5 bases and J dropped 3 bases, with 18 bases sitting between them. The PCR contained 60 Vbeta and 13 Jbeta primers. Sequenced by immunoSEQ multiplex PCR; TCRdb stores in-frame clones only, minus some. The sample includes approximately 300,000 clones, 80% of them seen just once. Study-wide results and limits: Accurate prediction of most subjects' HLA-A and HLA-B alleles from TCR beta sequences was reported. It was likely that a cluster of highly shared sequence variants was a sequencing artifact. Some TCR beta chains (around 180 of them) were listed as cytomegalovirus-associated.

Worth noting for this clone: The antigen is undetermined. The same CDR3 can be traced to other DNA sequences in this sample.

This chain connects TRBV2 to TRBJ2-3, with D possibly TRBD2 on 6 matching bases. This receptor was obtained from a girl aged 2-9 years in good health and CMV-seronegative. Sample: PBMCs. The CDR3 nucleotides read TGTGCCAGCAGTCGCCGACTGGCTGGGGGGACAGATACGCAGTATTTT. It specifies CASSRRLAGGTDTQYF.